This T cell receptor (beta chain) is drawn from a study of technical replicates of blood from several donors (dated by TCRdb to 2016 to 2017). CDR1 and CDR2 (MGHRA, YSYEKL) derive from the germline V gene. The germline ends are 6 bases apart after V is trimmed by 1 base and J by 0 bases. The cysteine opens and the phenylalanine closes a CDR3 of 14 amino acids. This entry keeps only the CDR3 DNA: 42 bases, framed from base 1. The receptor library was made with the immunoSEQ multiplex PCR assay. This immuneACCESS table, as held by TCRdb, lists in-frame sequences with V and J called but not all clones. Of the missing ones, under half trace to an unresolved V gene in checked studies; the others have no known cause. Across this sample there are about 83,000 clones, with just over 90% seen only once. The ten largest clonotypes hold around 0.3% of the sample. Concerning this clone: Its target antigen remains unknown. No much larger clone exists at a distance of one base, and base qualities are not known.

The V and J genes are TRBV4-1 and TRBJ2-5; the D gene is unclear. The receptor was isolated from a human donor in good health. The material sequenced was T cells isolated from PBMCs. The CDR3 region reads CASSQVENQETQYF. The nucleotide sequence reads TGCGCCAGCAGCCAAGTGGAGAACCAAGAGACCCAGTACTTC.